What follows are 29 T cell receptor beta chains derived from one specimen sequenced in a study of cytomegalovirus exposure and HLA in healthy donors (dated by TCRdb to the late 2010s). Libraries were constructed by the immunoSEQ multiplex PCR assay. A mixture of 60 forward primers for TCR Vbeta segments and 13 reverse primers for TCR Jbeta segments was used in the multiplex PCR. TCRdb took this table from immuneACCESS and kept in-frame rearrangements with V and J called. Such tables lack part of the clones; where checked against another copy, unresolved V genes explain under half of the gap, and the rest is unexplained. Counted in this sample were just over 150,000 clones; more than 65% of them appeared once. The ten largest clones represent roughly 6.7% of the sample. Source material: PBMCs. These receptor sequences come from a man in his forties or fifties in good health and CMV-seropositive.

This chain links TRBV10-2 with TRBJ1-5; D is perhaps TRBD1 (5 bases). Germline CDR1 reads WSHSY; CDR2 reads SAAADI. The CDR3 consists of 16 residues. The ends were cut back, 1 base at V and 6 bases at J, with 16 bases in the middle. CDR3 nucleotides: TGCGCCAGCAGTGAGTGGGGCAGGGAGGAATCTCAGCCCCAGCATTTT. Translated: CASSEWGREESQPQHF.

This clone turned up a few times. The J gene is TRBJ1-4, the V gene TRBV6-6, with unresolved D. The CDR3 is 16 amino acids. Germline values: CDR1 MNHNY, CDR2 SVGAGI (reference sequence). Between the trimmed V and J ends, which lost 5 bases and 5 bases, there was a span of 18 bases. As DNA, the CDR3 is TGTGCCAGCAGTCGTGAGAGGAGCAGCGGAAATGAAAAACTGTTTTTT. Translation: CASSRERSSGNEKLFF.

The chain employs TRBV2 and TRBJ2-3, with 10 bases matching TRBD1. The germline gives CDR1 SNHLY, CDR2 FYNNEI. The J segment lost 0 bases and the V segment lost 8 bases, leaving 5 bases of the junction unmatched. The CDR3 sequence is 15 residues long. Here the CDR3 reads CASQRQGASTDTQYF. In DNA, the CDR3 is TGTGCCAGCCAAAGACAGGGGGCTAGCACAGATACGCAGTATTTT.

The chain joins TRBV2 to TRBJ1-2; TRBD1 matches 7 bases. The CDR3 loop spans 15 amino acids. Germline CDR1 SNHLY, CDR2 FYNNEI. The V gene end was trimmed by 8 bases and the J gene end by 8 bases; junction bases not matched to a gene: 17. This CDR3 reads CASSPGRQGLGGYTF. For the CDR3, the DNA is TGTGCCAGCTCCCCTGGCCGACAGGGCCTGGGGGGCTACACCTTC.

This chain joins TRBV5-1 and TRBJ2-5, with D possibly TRBD2 on 6 matching bases. Trimming took off 3 bases at V and 4 bases at J, with 10 bases between the two ends. Germline V gene lookup returns CDR1 SGHRS and CDR2 YFSETQ. This CDR3 comprises 13 residues. CDR3 in DNA: TGCGCCAGCAGCTCGGACGGGGGAGAGACCCAGTACTTC. Its protein product is CASSSDGGETQYF.

The genes are TRBV4-1 and TRBJ2-1, with D maybe TRBD1 (5 bases). Trimming pared 1 base from V and 5 bases from J, leaving 9 bases between. The CDR3 has 14 amino acids. Germline CDR1 and CDR2: MGHRA and YSYEKL. The CDR3 here is CASSQGGSDNEQFF. The DNA of the CDR3 is TGCGCCAGCAGCCAAGGGGGCTCGGACAATGAGCAGTTCTTC.

This clone came up once. This chain joins TRBV4-2 and TRBJ2-1; TRBD2 aligns across 12 bases. V lost 1 base and J lost 6; bases outside the gene matches: 4. The CDR3 has 16 amino acids. Germline V gives CDR1 LGHNA, CDR2 YNFKEQ. CDR3 sequence reads: CASSQGRTSGINEQFF. CDR3 nucleotide sequence: TGTGCCAGCAGCCAAGGCCGGACTAGCGGGATCAATGAGCAGTTCTTC.

This chain joins TRBV5-1 and TRBJ1-2; D possibly corresponds to TRBD1 (6 bases). The CDR3 is made up of 12 amino acids. V was shortened by 4 bases and J by 5 bases, with 9 bases between the two germline ends. Germline assignment: CDR1 SGHRS and CDR2 YFSETQ. CDR3 in DNA: TGCGCCAGCAGCGGAACAGGGTATGGCTACACCTTC. This translates into CASSGTGYGYTF.

The CDR3 nucleotides read TGTGCCAGCAGCTTAGGCGGCGGGACAGGGGCCTACGAGCAGTACTTC. This sequence encodes CASSLGGGTGAYEQYF. The chain employs TRBV11-2 and TRBJ2-7; 10 bases match TRBD1. The germline V gene has CDR1 SGHAT and CDR2 FQNNGV. The CDR3 loop spans 16 amino acids. Losses at the gene ends were 1 base for V and 2 bases for J; bases not matched to a gene: 5.

V gene TRBV11-2 combines with J gene TRBJ2-2, with 8 bases matching TRBD1. The trim removed 5 bases at V and 5 bases at J, leaving 10 bases unmatched. Germline V CDR1 and CDR2: SGHAT, FQNNGV. The CDR3 covers 16 residues. The CDR3 bases are TGTGCCAGCAGCCGCATCAGGGGGCGAGTTACCGGGGAGCTGTTTTTT. Translating gives CASSRIRGRVTGELFF.

V is TRBV6-1 and J is TRBJ2-2; TRBD2 agrees at 7 bases. Germline CDR1 is MNHNS and CDR2 is SASEGT. The V and J ends lost 11 bases and 1 base, in that order; junction bases with no gene match: 7. This CDR3 is 14 amino acids long. The CDR3 nucleotides read TGTGCCTCCCGGGGGGTTCTGAACACCGGGGAGCTGTTTTTT. Protein: CASRGVLNTGELFF.

V gene TRBV7-9 combines with J gene TRBJ2-3; the D gene is possibly TRBD2 (6 bases). CDR1 is SEHNR, CDR2 FQNEAQ, per germline (reference sequence). V was cut by 5 bases and J by 4 bases, with 19 bases left in between. This CDR3 has 16 residues. CDR3 sequence reads: CASSPGVIYGADTQYF. The CDR3 nucleotides are TGTGCCAGCAGCCCGGGGGTTATTTATGGCGCAGATACGCAGTATTTT.

The genes are TRBV5-6 and TRBJ2-1, with D maybe TRBD2 (6 bases). V dropped 4 bases and J dropped 3 bases, with 17 bases sitting between them. This CDR3 region has 16 residues. CDR1 is SGHDT and CDR2 is YYEEEE in the germline V gene. CDR3 loop: CASSLSPLANYNEQFF. CDR3 nucleotides: TGTGCCAGCAGCCTCTCCCCTCTAGCGAACTACAATGAGCAGTTCTTC. Full variable domain (rest looked up from reference TRBV5-6 and TRBJ2-1): DAGVTQSPTHLIKTRGQQVTLRCSPKSGHDTVSWYQQALGQGPQFIFQYYEEEERQRGNFPDRFSGHQFPNYSSELNVNALLLGDSALYLCASSLSPLANYNEQFFGPGTRLTVL.

The chain is built from TRBV6-5 and TRBJ2-1; TRBD2 matches at 8 bases. From germline, CDR1 is MNHEY and CDR2 SVGAGI. The V segment lost 0 bases and the J segment 5 bases; nucleotides outside the gene matches: 6. The CDR3 runs to 16 residues. CDR3 amino acids: CASSYSLAGGDNEQFF. The CDR3 bases are TGTGCCAGCAGTTACTCACTCGCGGGGGGTGACAATGAGCAGTTCTTC.

This chain connects TRBV6-1 to TRBJ1-2; 8 bases agree with TRBD1. V shed 6 bases, J shed 7 bases, and the junction held 7 bases outside the gene matches. Germline CDR1 and CDR2: MNHNS and SASEGT. The CDR3 is 13 residues long. In nucleotides, the CDR3 is TGTGCCAGCAGCCCTGACAGGGGAATTGGCTACACCTTC. Its protein is CASSPDRGIGYTF.

The rearrangement joins TRBV7-3 to TRBJ1-2; 9 nucleotides align to TRBD1. Germline CDR1 and CDR2: SGHTA and FQGTGA. After removal of 6 bases from V and 5 bases from J, the junction contained 1 base not matched to a gene. This CDR3 is built from 12 residues. CDR3 amino acids: CASRGQGYGYTF. The DNA for the CDR3 is TGTGCCAGCAGGGGACAGGGTTATGGCTACACCTTC.

V gene TRBV30 combines with J gene TRBJ1-4, with D hard to call. The CDR3 is 15 residues long. Germline V gene sequence: CDR1 GTSNPN, CDR2 SVGIG (reference sequence). Trimming shortened V by 0 bases and J by 8 bases, and 16 bases separated the two germline ends. This CDR3 is CAWSVPPATQEKLFF. CDR3 bases: TGTGCCTGGAGTGTACCCCCAGCCACACAGGAAAAACTGTTTTTT.

The chain couples TRBV19 to TRBJ1-5, with a weak D call TRBD1 (6 bases). Trimming removed 3 bases from V and 0 bases from J, with 12 bases in between. The CDR3 consists of 16 residues. CDR1 is LNHDA, CDR2 SQIVND, per germline (reference sequence). In nucleotides, the CDR3 is TGTGCCAGTAGTATTCGGGGGGACACTAGCAATCAGCCCCAGCATTTT. Protein product: CASSIRGDTSNQPQHF.

V is TRBV27 and J is TRBJ1-5; no clear D gene. The germline CDR1 and CDR2 sequences are MNHEY and SMNVEV (reference sequence). The CDR3 spans 12 residues. With 3 bases removed from V and 4 bases from J, the gap between germline ends came to 4 bases. DNA for the CDR3: TGTGCCAGCAGTTTCAGGAATCAGCCCCAGCATTTT. It codes for CASSFRNQPQHF.

V and J are TRBV19 and TRBJ1-1, with no clear D. CDR3 length: 14 amino acids. Trimming pared 6 bases from V and 3 bases from J, leaving 14 bases between. Germline lookup yields CDR1 LNHDA and CDR2 SQIVND (reference sequence). As DNA, the CDR3 is TGTGCCAGTAGACGGGGTATGGAGGACACTGAAGCTTTCTTT. This encodes CASRRGMEDTEAFF.

The count of this clone is one. This sequence joins TRBV4-1 and TRBJ1-4, with D possibly being TRBD1 (5 bases). Germline V gives CDR1 MGHRA, CDR2 YSYEKL. With 6 bases removed from V and 6 bases from J, the gap between germline ends came to 17 bases. The CDR3 is 15 residues long. The CDR3 nucleotides are TGCGCCAGCAGTGCGGGACCGCCTATGGATGAAAAACTGTTTTTT. Translation: CASSAGPPMDEKLFF.

V and J are TRBV11-3 and TRBJ1-6; 10 bases are shared with TRBD1. The germline gives CDR1 SGHNT, CDR2 YENEEA. Trimming at V came to 4 bases and at J to 8 bases, leaving 5 bases not matched to a gene. This CDR3 region has 15 residues. The chain's CDR3 is CASSSGGQGHSPLHF. The CDR3 DNA follows: TGTGCCAGCAGCTCGGGGGGACAGGGGCATTCACCCCTCCACTTT.

The CDR3 protein is CASSLVRERRETQYF. The CDR3 DNA is TGTGCCAGCAGCTTGGTACGGGAGAGGCGGGAGACCCAGTACTTC. V and J are TRBV5-4 and TRBJ2-5, with a tentative D call TRBD2 (6 bases). Trimming pared 0 bases from V and 5 bases from J, leaving 14 bases between. CDR3 length: 15 residues. Germline lookup yields CDR1 SGHNT and CDR2 YYREEE (reference sequence).

The chain uses TRBV7-2 and TRBJ2-7; 12 nucleotides align to TRBD2. J was trimmed by 6 bases and V by 5 bases; bases with no gene match: 11. The CDR3 covers 16 residues. The germline CDR1 and CDR2 sequences are SGHTA and FQGNSA. In nucleotides, the CDR3 is TGTGCCAGCAGCATCGGACTAGCGGGAACAGGGTCCGAGCAGTACGTC. Residues: CASSIGLAGTGSEQYV.

The rearrangement joins TRBV19 to TRBJ1-5; D is ambiguous. This CDR3 contains 15 residues. V gave up 7 bases and J gave up 0 bases, with 13 bases separating them. Germline-derived CDR1 and CDR2 are LNHDA and SQIVND (reference sequence). The chain's CDR3 is CASKGGLHSNQPQHF. CDR3 nucleotide sequence: TGTGCCAGTAAAGGAGGGTTGCATAGCAATCAGCCCCAGCATTTT.

The genes are TRBV7-3 and TRBJ2-1; TRBD2 aligns across 7 bases. The CDR3 spans 15 residues. Trimming at V came to 5 bases and at J to 5 bases, leaving 9 bases not matched to a gene. Looked up from germline, CDR1 is SGHTA and CDR2 is FQGTGA. The CDR3 DNA reads TGTGCCAGCAGCCCGGAGACTAGCCGGAACAATGAGCAGTTCTTC. This translates into CASSPETSRNNEQFF.

V gene TRBV9 combines with J gene TRBJ2-5, with TRBD1 identical over 8 bases. CDR3 size: 14 residues. V gave up 3 bases and J gave up 5 bases; unmatched junction bases: 6. From germline, CDR1 is SGDLS and CDR2 YYNGEE. The CDR3 region is CASSGSGGYETQYF. CDR3 coding DNA: TGTGCCAGCAGCGGATCAGGGGGCTACGAGACCCAGTACTTC. The variable domain in full, with the rest retrieved from reference TRBV9 and TRBJ2-5, is DSGVTQTPKHLITATGQRVTLRCSPRSGDLSVYWYQQSLDQGLQFLIQYYNGEERAKGNILERFSAQQFPDLHSELNLSSLELGDSALYFCASSGSGGYETQYFGPGTRLLVL.

This chain connects TRBV27 to TRBJ2-1, with D possibly being TRBD1 (5 bases). The CDR3 consists of 14 residues. Germline loops: CDR1 MNHEY, CDR2 SMNVEV (reference sequence). V lost 5 bases and J lost 8, with 16 bases in between. Here the CDR3 DNA reads TGTGCCAGCAGTCCACCAACAGGATTCCATGAGCAGTTCTTC. Its translation is CASSPPTGFHEQFF.

This clone was detected a few times. This chain connects TRBV7-9 to TRBJ2-4, with TRBD2 matching over 9 bases. With V trimmed by 3 bases and J by 8 bases, 5 bases remained unmatched. This CDR3 is built from 14 residues. Germline V CDR1 and CDR2: SEHNR, FQNEAQ (reference sequence). The CDR3 bases are TGTGCCAGCAGCTTTGGCGGGGGGGCCGACATTCAGTACTTC. As protein: CASSFGGGADIQYF.